Sequencing of this T cell receptor beta chain was carried out in a study of neurological immune-mediated disorders. TCRdb redid the calling of the 5' RACE reads with MiXCR, one entry per CDR3 protein. Seen here are more than 20,000 distinct CDR3 sequences, approximately 2.7% observed once, and the top ten hold about 2.3%. There are a few counts of this clonotype. This sequence may be a read error, since a much larger clone differs from it by one base. Germline assignment: CDR1 DFQATT and CDR2 SNEGSKA (reference sequence). This CDR3 contains 11 residues. Source material: PBMCs. The sequence was obtained from a woman aged 50 to 60 with multiple sclerosis. This sequence joins TRBV20-1 and TRBJ2-6; TRBD1 might be the D (5 bases). CDR3 DNA: TGCAGTGCAATTGGGGCCAAAGTCCTGACTTTC. Amino acids: CSAIGAKVLTF.